The T cell receptor (beta chain) described here comes from a study of blood T cell repertoires in COVID-19. Method: immunoSEQ multiplex PCR; TCRdb's copy keeps in-frame clones and lacks some. This table holds about 63,000 clones, around 80% found once. The germline V gene encodes CDR1 MDHEN and CDR2 SYDVKM. Germline trimming cut 2 bases from V and 4 bases from J; bases unmatched to any gene: 12. The CDR3 extends over 17 amino acids. The rearrangement links TRBV28 to TRBJ1-2; the match to TRBD1 covers 8 bases. This receptor was obtained from a human donor in a cohort sampled during active COVID-19. The sequencing input was peripheral blood. The CDR3 protein is CASSLPQGATVSYGYTF. CDR3 bases: TGTGCCAGCAGTTTACCTCAGGGGGCCACGGTTTCCTATGGCTACACCTTC.